The clone carrying this T cell receptor (beta chain) was seen only a few times. Seattle's cohort entered during active infection and was followed longitudinally. The data were taken from a study of blood T cell repertoires in COVID-19. The wider study: Sources were T cells, B-cell-depleted T cells, or PBMCs; the material itself was cDNA or gDNA.

Libraries were prepared by immunoSEQ multiplex PCR; TCRdb keeps only in-frame clonotypes and omits some of them. The table includes 130,000 to 150,000 clones, 70% to 90% detected once. Germline CDR1 reads SGHNT; CDR2 reads YYREEE (reference sequence). V lost 5 bases to trimming and J lost 7 bases; unmatched junction nucleotides: 6. The CDR3 consists of 13 residues. Input material: peripheral blood. The chain couples TRBV5-4 to TRBJ1-2, with 9 nucleotides matching TRBD1. The sequence was obtained from an older woman with COVID-19, enrolled during active disease. The DNA of the CDR3 is TGTGCCAGCAGTCCCGACAGGGGGAGTGGCTACACCTTC. Its protein product is CASSPDRGSGYTF.